The T cell receptor beta chain described here comes from a study of blood T cell repertoires in COVID-19. Study as a whole: COVID-19 samples from acute and convalescent phases originated in the United States, Italy and Spain.

Profiling relied on immunoSEQ multiplex PCR, and the TCRdb table lists in-frame clones only, not all of them. The sample contains 310,000 or so clones, about 87% of which appear only once. The CDR3 length is 16 residues. V dropped 1 base and J dropped 2; count of bases not matched to a gene: 1. CDR1 and CDR2 (germline): LGHNA, YSLEER. The origin of this receptor is a man aged 65 to 85 with acute or convalescent COVID-19. The chain is built from TRBV4-3 and TRBJ1-6; 8 bases are a match to TRBD1. Sequencing was performed on peripheral blood. CDR3 DNA sequence: TGCGCCAGCAGCCAAGCAGGGGGCGCCTATAATTCACCCCTCCACTTT. This encodes CASSQAGGAYNSPLHF.